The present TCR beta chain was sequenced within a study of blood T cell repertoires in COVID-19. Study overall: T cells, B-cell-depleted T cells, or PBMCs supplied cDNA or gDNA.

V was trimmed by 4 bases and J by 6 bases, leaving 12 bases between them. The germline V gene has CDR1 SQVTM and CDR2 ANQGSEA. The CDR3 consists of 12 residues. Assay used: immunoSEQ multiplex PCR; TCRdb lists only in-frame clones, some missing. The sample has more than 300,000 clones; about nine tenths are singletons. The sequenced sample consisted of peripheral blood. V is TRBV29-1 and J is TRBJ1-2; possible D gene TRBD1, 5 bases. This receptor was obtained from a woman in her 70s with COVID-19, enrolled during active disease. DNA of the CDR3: TGCAGCGTTGGGACATTACAAAATGGCTACACCTTC. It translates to CSVGTLQNGYTF.